This T cell receptor (beta chain) was recovered during a study of T cell changes during pregnancy in multiple sclerosis. The table came from immunoSEQ multiplex PCR; TCRdb's copy has only in-frame clones and leaves some out. Counted here are roughly 20,000 clones, around nine tenths occurring once; the ten biggest clones make up less than 20%. Losses at the gene ends were 6 bases for V and 4 bases for J; bases not matched to a gene: 5. CDR1 and CDR2 from the germline V gene are MNHNS and SASEGT. The CDR3 length is 13 residues. The sample here was CD8+ T cells from peripheral blood mononuclear cells, taken after pregnancy. This TCR was sampled from a female donor in good health, enrolled as a control in a pregnancy study. The chain joins TRBV6-1 to TRBJ1-1; the match to TRBD1 covers 7 bases. The CDR3 is CASSYTGVTEAFF. CDR3 nucleotides: TGTGCCAGCAGCTACACAGGGGTCACTGAAGCTTTCTTT.